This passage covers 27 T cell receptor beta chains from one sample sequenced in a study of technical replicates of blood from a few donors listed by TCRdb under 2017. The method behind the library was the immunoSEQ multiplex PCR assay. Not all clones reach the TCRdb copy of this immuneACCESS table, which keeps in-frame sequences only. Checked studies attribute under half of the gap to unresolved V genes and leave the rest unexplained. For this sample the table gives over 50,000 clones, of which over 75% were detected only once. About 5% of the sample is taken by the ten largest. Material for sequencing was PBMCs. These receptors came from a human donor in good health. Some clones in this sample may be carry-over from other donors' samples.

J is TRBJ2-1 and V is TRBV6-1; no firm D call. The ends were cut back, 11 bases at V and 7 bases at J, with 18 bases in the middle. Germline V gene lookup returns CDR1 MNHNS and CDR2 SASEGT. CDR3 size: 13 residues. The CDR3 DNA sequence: TGTGCCTCCCGGCGGTTGGAGCTGAATGAGCAGTTCTTC. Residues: CASRRLELNEQFF.

The CDR3 DNA is TGTGCCAGCAGTTACGAGTCAGGGGCCTCCTACGAGCAGTACTTC. Translated, it gives CASSYESGASYEQYF. The chain recombines TRBV6-6 with TRBJ2-7; possible D gene TRBD1, 6 bases. V lost 2 bases, J lost 0 bases, and 11 bases lay in between. This CDR3 spans 15 amino acids. The V gene's germline CDR1 is MNHNY and CDR2 SVGAGI (reference sequence).

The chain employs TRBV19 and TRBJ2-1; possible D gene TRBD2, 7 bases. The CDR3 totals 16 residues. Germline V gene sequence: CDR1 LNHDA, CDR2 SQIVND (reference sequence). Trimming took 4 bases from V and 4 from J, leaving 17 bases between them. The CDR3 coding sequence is TGTGCCAGTAGTACGGGGGGCACCACCTTTTACAATGAGCAGTTCTTC. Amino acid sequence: CASSTGGTTFYNEQFF.

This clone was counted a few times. Here the CDR3 reads CASSVSDLMSSYNEQFF. Here the CDR3 DNA reads TGTGCCAGCAGCGTTTCGGACTTGATGAGCTCCTACAATGAGCAGTTCTTC. The genes are TRBV4-2 and TRBJ2-1; tentatively, D is TRBD2 (5 bases). This CDR3 is 17 amino acids long. V shed 5 bases and J shed 0 bases, with 17 bases lying between them. CDR1 and CDR2 (germline): LGHNA, YNFKEQ.

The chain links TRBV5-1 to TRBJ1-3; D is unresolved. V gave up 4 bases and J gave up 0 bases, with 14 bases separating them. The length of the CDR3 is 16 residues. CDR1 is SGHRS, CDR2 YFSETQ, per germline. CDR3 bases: TGCGCCAGCAGCCCAAACCCAGGATCCTCTGGAAACACCATATATTTT. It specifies CASSPNPGSSGNTIYF.

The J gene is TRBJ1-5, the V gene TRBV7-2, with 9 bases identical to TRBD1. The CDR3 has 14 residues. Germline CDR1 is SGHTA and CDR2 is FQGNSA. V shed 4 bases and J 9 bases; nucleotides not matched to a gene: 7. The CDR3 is CASSSRDRAGPQHF. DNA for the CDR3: TGTGCCAGCAGCTCCAGGGACAGGGCCGGGCCCCAGCATTTT.

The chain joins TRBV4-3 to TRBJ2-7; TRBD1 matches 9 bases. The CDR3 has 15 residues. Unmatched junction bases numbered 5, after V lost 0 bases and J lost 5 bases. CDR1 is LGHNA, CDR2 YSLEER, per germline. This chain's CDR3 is CASSQDHRGLDEQYF. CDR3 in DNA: TGCGCCAGCAGCCAAGATCACAGGGGGCTCGACGAGCAGTACTTC.

The CDR3 DNA follows: TGTGCCAGCAGCTTAAACAGCCTCAACGGCATTTATGGCTACACCTTC. Protein product: CASSLNSLNGIYGYTF. This sequence joins TRBV5-6 and TRBJ1-2; D gene unclear. This CDR3 is built from 16 residues. Trimming took 2 bases from V and 5 from J, leaving 19 bases between them. Germline-derived CDR1 and CDR2 are SGHDT and YYEEEE.

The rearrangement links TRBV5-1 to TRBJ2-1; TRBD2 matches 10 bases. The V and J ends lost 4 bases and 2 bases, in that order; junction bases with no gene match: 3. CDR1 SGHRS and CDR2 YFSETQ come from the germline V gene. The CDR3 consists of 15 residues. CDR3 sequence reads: CASSNLAGAYNEQFF. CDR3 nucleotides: TGCGCCAGCAGCAATCTAGCGGGGGCCTACAATGAGCAGTTCTTC.

The DNA for the CDR3 is TGCGCCAGCAGCCAAGAATCCAGCTACGAGCAGTACTTC. Encoded protein: CASSQESSYEQYF. V and J are TRBV4-1 and TRBJ2-7; D call uncertain. Germline CDR1 MGHRA, CDR2 YSYEKL. The V end lost 0 bases, the J end lost 3 bases, and 6 bases lay between the germline ends. There are 13 residues in the CDR3.

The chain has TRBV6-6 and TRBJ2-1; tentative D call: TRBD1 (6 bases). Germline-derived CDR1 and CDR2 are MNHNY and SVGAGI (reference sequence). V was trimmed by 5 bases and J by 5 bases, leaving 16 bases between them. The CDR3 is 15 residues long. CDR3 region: CASSLTRGHNNEQFF. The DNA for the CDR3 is TGTGCCAGCAGTCTTACCCGGGGACACAACAATGAGCAGTTCTTC.

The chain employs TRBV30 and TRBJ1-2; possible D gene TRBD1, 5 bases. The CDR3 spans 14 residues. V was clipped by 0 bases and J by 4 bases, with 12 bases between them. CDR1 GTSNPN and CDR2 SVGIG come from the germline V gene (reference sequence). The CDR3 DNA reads TGTGCCTGGAGTGTAACAGGTTTCCTCTATGGCTACACCTTC. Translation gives CAWSVTGFLYGYTF. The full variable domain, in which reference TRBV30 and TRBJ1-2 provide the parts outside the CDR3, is SQTIHQWPATLVQPVGSPLSLECTVEGTSNPNLYWYRQAAGRGLQLLFYSVGIGQISSEVPQNLSASRPQDRQFILSSKKLLLSDSGFYLCAWSVTGFLYGYTFGSGTRLTVV.

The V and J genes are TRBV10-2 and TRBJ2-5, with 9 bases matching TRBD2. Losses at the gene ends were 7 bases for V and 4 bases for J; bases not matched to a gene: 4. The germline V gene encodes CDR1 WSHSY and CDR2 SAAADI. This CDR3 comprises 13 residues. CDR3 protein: CASKLTSGETQYF. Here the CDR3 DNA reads TGCGCCAGCAAGCTGACTAGCGGAGAGACCCAGTACTTC.

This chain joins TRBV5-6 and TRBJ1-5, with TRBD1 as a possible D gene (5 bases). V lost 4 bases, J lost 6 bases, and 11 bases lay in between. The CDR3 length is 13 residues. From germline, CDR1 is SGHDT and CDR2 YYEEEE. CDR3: CASSPGGGQPQHF. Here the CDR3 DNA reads TGTGCCAGCAGCCCCGGGGGGGGTCAGCCCCAGCATTTT.

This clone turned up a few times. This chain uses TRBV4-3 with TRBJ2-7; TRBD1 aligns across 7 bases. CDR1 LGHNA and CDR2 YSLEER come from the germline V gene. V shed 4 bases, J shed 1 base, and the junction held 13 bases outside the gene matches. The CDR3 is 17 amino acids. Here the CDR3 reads CASSPGTASSRSYEQYF. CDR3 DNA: TGCGCCAGCAGCCCAGGGACAGCGTCTAGCCGATCCTACGAGCAGTACTTC.

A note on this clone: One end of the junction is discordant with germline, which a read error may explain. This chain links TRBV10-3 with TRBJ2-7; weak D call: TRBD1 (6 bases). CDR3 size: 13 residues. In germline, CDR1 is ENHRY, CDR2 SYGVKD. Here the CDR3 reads CAICEQGYNEQYF. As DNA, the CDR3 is TGTGCCATCTGTGAGCAGGGGTACAACGAGCAGTACTTC.

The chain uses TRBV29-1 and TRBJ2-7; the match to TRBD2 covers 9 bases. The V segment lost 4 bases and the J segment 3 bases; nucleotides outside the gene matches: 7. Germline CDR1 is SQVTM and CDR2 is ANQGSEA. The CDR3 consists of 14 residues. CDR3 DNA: TGCAGCGTTGCCGAGACTAGCGGTCTCTACGAGCAGTACTTC. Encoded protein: CSVAETSGLYEQYF.

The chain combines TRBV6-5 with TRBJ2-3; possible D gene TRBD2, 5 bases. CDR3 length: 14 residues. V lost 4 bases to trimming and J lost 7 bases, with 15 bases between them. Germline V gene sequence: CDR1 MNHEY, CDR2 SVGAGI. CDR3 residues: CASSSPGGLNTQYF. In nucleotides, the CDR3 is TGTGCCAGCAGTTCCCCGGGCGGGCTAAATACGCAGTATTTT.

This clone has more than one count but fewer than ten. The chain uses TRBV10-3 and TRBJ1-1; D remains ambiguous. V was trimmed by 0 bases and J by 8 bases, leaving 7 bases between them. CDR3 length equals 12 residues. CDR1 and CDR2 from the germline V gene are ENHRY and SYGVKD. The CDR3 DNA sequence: TGTGCCATCAGTGAGTCGGCGGGGGAAGCTTTCTTT. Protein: CAISESAGEAFF.

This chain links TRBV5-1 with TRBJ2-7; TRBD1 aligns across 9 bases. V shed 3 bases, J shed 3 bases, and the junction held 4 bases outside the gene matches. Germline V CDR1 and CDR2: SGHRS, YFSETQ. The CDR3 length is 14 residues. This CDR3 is CASSSTGGLYEQYF. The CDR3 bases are TGCGCCAGCAGCTCGACAGGGGGGCTCTACGAGCAGTACTTC.

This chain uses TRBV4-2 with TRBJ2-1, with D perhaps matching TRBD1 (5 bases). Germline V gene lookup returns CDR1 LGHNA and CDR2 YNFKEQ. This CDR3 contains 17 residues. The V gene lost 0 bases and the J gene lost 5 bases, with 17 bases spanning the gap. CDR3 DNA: TGTGCCAGCAGCCAAGAACCCACAGGCCGAAATAACAATGAGCAGTTCTTC. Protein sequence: CASSQEPTGRNNNEQFF.

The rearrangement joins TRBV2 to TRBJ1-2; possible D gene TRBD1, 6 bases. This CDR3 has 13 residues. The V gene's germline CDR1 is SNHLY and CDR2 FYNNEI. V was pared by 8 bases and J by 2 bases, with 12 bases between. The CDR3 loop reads CASSLGTNYGYTF. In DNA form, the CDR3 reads TGTGCCAGCTCCCTGGGGACAAACTATGGCTACACCTTC. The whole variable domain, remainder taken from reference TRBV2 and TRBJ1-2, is EPEVTQTPSHQVTQMGQEVILRCVPISNHLYFYWYRQILGQKVEFLVSFYNNEISEKSEIFDDQFSVERPDGSNFTLKIRSTKLEDSAMYFCASSLGTNYGYTFGSGTRLTVV.

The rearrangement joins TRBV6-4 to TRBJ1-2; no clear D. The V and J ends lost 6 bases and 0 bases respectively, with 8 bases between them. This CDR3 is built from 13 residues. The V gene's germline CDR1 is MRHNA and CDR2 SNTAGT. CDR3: CASRADTNYGYTF. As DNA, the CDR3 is TGTGCCAGCAGGGCTGATACTAACTATGGCTACACCTTC.

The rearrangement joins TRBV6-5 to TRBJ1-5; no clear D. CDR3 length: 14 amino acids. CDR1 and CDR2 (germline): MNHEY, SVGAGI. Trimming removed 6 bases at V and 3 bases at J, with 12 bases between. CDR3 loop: CASRGNTANQPQHF. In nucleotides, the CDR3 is TGTGCCAGCAGAGGAAACACAGCCAATCAGCCCCAGCATTTT.

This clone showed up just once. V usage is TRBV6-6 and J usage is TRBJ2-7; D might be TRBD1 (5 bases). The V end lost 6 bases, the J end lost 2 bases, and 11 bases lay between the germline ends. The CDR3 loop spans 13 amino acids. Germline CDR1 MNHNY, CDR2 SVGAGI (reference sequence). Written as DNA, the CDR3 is TGTGCCAGCAGCCAGGCAGGGACCTACGAGCAGTACTTC. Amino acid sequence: CASSQAGTYEQYF.

This CDR3 is CSVGSQYEQYF. The DNA of the CDR3 is TGCAGTGTCGGGTCTCAGTACGAGCAGTACTTC. The rearrangement uses TRBV20-1 and TRBJ2-7; no definite D call. Per the germline V gene, CDR1 is DFQATT and CDR2 is SNEGSKA (reference sequence). CDR3 length: 11 residues. V shed 7 bases and J shed 4 bases, with 11 bases lying between them.

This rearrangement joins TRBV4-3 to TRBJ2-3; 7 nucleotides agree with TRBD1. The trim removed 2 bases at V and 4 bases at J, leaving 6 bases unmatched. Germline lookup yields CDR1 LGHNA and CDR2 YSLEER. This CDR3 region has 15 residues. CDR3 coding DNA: TGCGCCAGCAGCCAACAATCCCAGGGGGCAGATACGCAGTATTTT. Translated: CASSQQSQGADTQYF.